This T cell receptor beta chain appears in the sequencing data of a study of T cell repertoires in cytomegalovirus infection. Using its own MiXCR run on the reads, TCRdb lists one record per CDR3 protein. In the table there are around 440,000 distinct CDR3 sequences, approximately 10% of which are singletons. Findings and limits, study-wide: It was HLA-C-restricted CMV-specific TCR beta clonotypes that dominated the response ex vivo.

This clonotype was seen at least ten times. Its cognate antigen is unknown. The ends were cut back, 7 bases at V and 1 base at J, with 17 bases in the middle. This CDR3 spans 16 amino acids. Germline lookup yields CDR1 MNHEY and CDR2 SVGEGT. The chain employs TRBV6-2 or TRBV6-3 and TRBJ2-1; D is perhaps TRBD1 (6 bases). Sequences were obtained from PBMCs. This TCR derives from a human donor in good health (CMV status not recorded). Some clones in this sample may be carry-over from other donors' samples. The CDR3 nucleotides read TGTGCCAGCACCCAACAGGGCGTAGGATCCTACAATGAGCAGTTCTTC. Protein sequence: CASTQQGVGSYNEQFF.